This T cell receptor (beta chain) was captured in a study of neurological immune-mediated disorders. The cDNA was generated through 5'RACE incorporating 10-nucleotide random UMIs. TCRdb re-analysed the 5' RACE reads in MiXCR, keeping a single row per CDR3 protein. The table shows around 100,000 distinct CDR3 sequences, with approximately 10% occurring only once. Stated time point: longitudinal time-point 3. This clonotype was found many times. The source of this sequence is a female donor with HTLV-1-associated myelopathy (HAM/TSP). Sequencing was carried out using PBMCs.

The CDR3 protein is CASSERTGGRTDTQYF. The CDR3 region has the DNA TGCGCCAGCAGCGAAAGGACAGGGGGCCGCACAGATACGCAGTATTTT. The rearrangement joins TRBV5-1 to TRBJ2-3, with 11 bases lining up with TRBD1. V lost 4 bases to trimming and J lost 1 base; unmatched junction nucleotides: 5. The CDR3 runs 16 residues. The germline V gene encodes CDR1 SGHRS and CDR2 YFSETQ.